These 6 T cell receptor beta chains originate from one sample sequenced in a study of Graves' ophthalmopathy and Graves' hyperthyroidism. TCR beta CDR3 regions were amplified from RNA transcripts. An opening RT-PCR round employed HTBI primers and preceded a second-round multiplex PCR. TCRdb re-called the multiplex PCR reads with MiXCR, one entry per CDR3 protein. The sample lists some 360,000 distinct CDR3 sequences, about 15% seen once, with 2% to 3% in the top ten. The sample consisted of peripheral blood. These receptors all come from an adult woman with stable Graves' hyperthyroidism.

Many counts were recorded for this clonotype. This sequence joins TRBV12-3 or TRBV12-4 and TRBJ1-3; D ambiguous. The CDR3 contains 15 residues. Trimming cost V 5 bases and J 1 base, with 12 bases left between them. The CDR3 protein is CASSPIRGSGNTIYF. The CDR3 DNA sequence: TGTGCCAGCAGTCCTATTCGGGGATCTGGAAACACCATATATTTT.

This clonotype was observed at least ten times. The chain combines TRBV27 with TRBJ1-5; D is uncertain. This CDR3 contains 15 residues. The ends were cut back, 2 bases at V and 0 bases at J, with 8 bases in the middle. Germline values: CDR1 MNHEY, CDR2 SMNVEV (reference sequence). The CDR3 sequence: CASSLKPYSNQPQHF. The CDR3 nucleotides are TGTGCCAGCAGTTTAAAACCTTATAGCAATCAGCCCCAGCATTTT.

The chain has TRBV12-5 and TRBJ2-2; D not resolved. CDR1 LGHNT and CDR2 FRNRAP come from the germline V gene. V gave up 6 bases and J gave up 6 bases, with 8 bases separating them. This CDR3 comprises 12 residues. CDR3 bases: TGTGCTAGTGGGACTTATCCCGGGGAGCTGTTTTTT. Amino acids: CASGTYPGELFF.

This chain uses TRBV4-1 with TRBJ2-7; either TRBD1 or TRBD2 may fit D (5 bases each). The CDR3 contains 18 residues. Germline CDR1 is MGHRA and CDR2 is YSYEKL. Trimming pared 4 bases from V and 3 bases from J, leaving 25 bases between. For the CDR3, the DNA is TGCGCCAGCAGCCCTTATGAAAAGCAGGGCACCGGGGACTACGAGCAGTACTTC. It is translated as CASSPYEKQGTGDYEQYF.

This clonotype appeared many times. The chain uses TRBV7-9 and TRBJ2-5, with D maybe TRBD1 (5 bases). Deletions cut 5 bases from V and 1 base from J, with 11 bases between. The CDR3 runs to 14 residues. Germline V lookup: CDR1 SEHNR, CDR2 FQNEAQ (reference sequence). CDR3 coding DNA: TGTGCCAGCAGCCGTAGACAGATCCAAGAGACCCAGTACTTC. Protein sequence: CASSRRQIQETQYF.

This clonotype was detected ten times or more. The rearrangement uses TRBV27 and TRBJ2-7; D ambiguous. This CDR3 has 14 residues. V shed 7 bases and J shed 4 bases, with 17 bases lying between them. Germline V gives CDR1 MNHEY, CDR2 SMNVEV (reference sequence). CDR3 bases: TGTGCCAGCAAAGGGTCCCTGTCCCCATACGAGCAGTACTTC. It yields the protein CASKGSLSPYEQYF.